The present T cell receptor beta chain was sequenced within a study of blood T cell repertoires in COVID-19. Adults between roughly 18 and 89 years of age took part from about two dozen US areas. Assignment of participants to cohorts was predicated upon participant-reported clinical history. The repertoire was sequenced with immunoSEQ multiplex PCR; TCRdb's copy has only in-frame clones and lacks some. The sample has roughly 380,000 clones; 85% to 90% are singletons. The sequenced material came from PBMCs or T cells enriched from blood (not recorded which). The TCR originated in a woman between 25 and 40 years old who had been exposed to COVID-19.

The CDR3: CASSLLGTGGISNQPQHF. The CDR3 DNA sequence: TGTGCCAGCAGTTTATTAGGGACAGGGGGCATTAGCAATCAGCCCCAGCATTTT. The chain has TRBV27 and TRBJ1-5; the match to TRBD1 covers 12 bases. CDR3 length: 18 residues. Germline CDR1 is MNHEY and CDR2 is SMNVEV (reference sequence). After removal of 1 base from V and 0 bases from J, the junction contained 4 bases not matched to a gene.